The 24 T cell receptor beta chains below all came from one sample that was sequenced in a study of CD8 T cells in Susac syndrome. Random hexamers were used to reverse transcribe the RNA input (about 0.5 to 1 ug). Each CDR3 protein is one row after TCRdb ran MiXCR on the immunoSEQ multiplex PCR reads. The sample lists 350,000 to 550,000 distinct CDR3 sequences, approximately 85% seen once, with about 0.1% in the top ten. The sample comprised CD8+ T cells from PBMCs. These receptors came from a human donor with multiple sclerosis.

This clonotype was picked up a small number of times. This chain connects TRBV30 to TRBJ2-7; no definite D call. The CDR3 runs to 16 residues. The V end lost 1 base, the J end lost 4 bases, and 20 bases lay between the germline ends. Germline V CDR1 and CDR2: GTSNPN, SVGIG (reference sequence). CDR3 protein: CAWSEVDLTGIYEQYF. The CDR3 DNA reads TGTGCCTGGAGTGAAGTGGATCTAACTGGAATTTACGAGCAGTACTTC.

V gene TRBV11-2 combines with J gene TRBJ2-5, with D perhaps assigned TRBD1 or TRBD2 (6 bases each). The CDR3 is 16 residues long. Germline assignment: CDR1 SGHAT and CDR2 FQNNGV. Trimming cost V 3 bases and J 0 bases, with 14 bases left between them. CDR3 in amino acids: CASSFGGLRYQETQYF. CDR3 bases: TGTGCCAGCAGCTTTGGGGGGCTAAGGTACCAAGAGACCCAGTACTTC.

To note about this clonotype: The junction shows a germline mismatch at one end, possibly a read error. This rearrangement joins TRBV20-1 to TRBJ1-1; D is unclear. The CDR3 is made up of 13 amino acids. Germline-derived CDR1 and CDR2 are DFQATT and SNEGSKA (reference sequence). As DNA, the CDR3 is TGCAGTGCTAGAGACAACATGAACACTGAAGATTTCTTT. It yields the protein CSARDNMNTEDFF.

CDR3 residues: CASSLVGQTEQYF. The CDR3 DNA is TGTGCCAGCAGCTTAGTCGGGCAAACCGAGCAGTACTTC. The rearrangement uses TRBV7-9 and TRBJ2-7; D gene uncertain. The CDR3 loop spans 13 amino acids. Germline V gene data show CDR1 as SEHNR and CDR2 as FQNEAQ (reference sequence). V lost 1 base and J lost 6, with 10 bases in between.

This chain joins TRBV6-1 and TRBJ2-2, with D possibly TRBD2 on 5 matching bases. The germline CDR1 and CDR2 sequences are MNHNS and SASEGT. The CDR3 has 15 residues. Trimming took off 4 bases at V and 5 bases at J, with 14 bases between the two ends. The CDR3 DNA sequence: TGTGCCAGCAGTGGGCCCCCGGGGTATACCGGGGAGCTGTTTTTT. Its protein is CASSGPPGYTGELFF.

J is TRBJ2-7 and V is TRBV3-1; a possible D gene is TRBD2 (6 bases). Germline V gene sequence: CDR1 LGHDT, CDR2 YNNKEL (reference sequence). V lost 4 bases to trimming and J lost 3 bases, with 10 bases between them. The CDR3 length is 13 residues. The CDR3 spells CASSLVEGYEQYF. CDR3 DNA sequence: TGTGCCAGCAGCCTGGTGGAGGGCTACGAGCAGTACTTC.

The V and J genes are TRBV19 and TRBJ2-1, with 11 bases aligning to TRBD2. The V gene's germline CDR1 is LNHDA and CDR2 SQIVND (reference sequence). The junction had 3 bases not matched to a gene; V was cut back by 5 bases and J by 6 bases. The CDR3 spans 14 residues. In DNA form, the CDR3 reads TGTGCCAGTAGTCCGGGACTAGCGGTCAATGAGCAGTTCTTC. This gives the protein CASSPGLAVNEQFF.

Worth noting for this clonotype: The CDR3 carries no conserved terminal phenylalanine or tryptophan, so it likely arises from a read error. The rearrangement uses TRBV25-1 and TRBJ2-3, with D uncertain. The germline V gene encodes CDR1 MGHDK and CDR2 SYGVNS. V gave up 5 bases and J gave up 2 bases, with 11 bases separating them. The CDR3 sequence is 14 residues long. The CDR3 is CASSSTEYTDTQYS. The CDR3, as DNA: TGTGCCAGCAGTTCAACGGAATACACAGATACGCAGTATTCT.

This sequence joins TRBV27 and TRBJ2-2; D call uncertain. CDR3 length: 14 amino acids. The germline CDR1 and CDR2 sequences are MNHEY and SMNVEV (reference sequence). V was shortened by 3 bases and J by 2 bases, with 7 bases between the two germline ends. CDR3 nucleotide sequence: TGTGCCAGCAGTTTGGGGATAAACACCGGGGAGCTGTTTTTT. It encodes CASSLGINTGELFF.

The chain recombines TRBV5-1 with TRBJ1-1; 8 nucleotides match TRBD1. V gave up 3 bases and J gave up 6 bases; unmatched junction bases: 10. The CDR3 is 15 amino acids. Germline-derived CDR1 and CDR2 are SGHRS and YFSETQ. The CDR3 nucleotides are TGCGCCAGCAGCTGGGAACAGGGGGTTAACGCTGAAGCTTTCTTT. This codes for CASSWEQGVNAEAFF.

The chain has TRBV7-3 and TRBJ2-1; 9 positions agree with TRBD2. The J segment lost 1 base and the V segment lost 2 bases, leaving 3 bases of the junction unmatched. Germline V gives CDR1 SGHTA, CDR2 FQGTGA. The CDR3 loop spans 16 amino acids. CDR3 amino acids: CASSLSAGGSYNEQFF. The CDR3, as DNA: TGTGCCAGCAGCTTATCTGCGGGAGGGTCCTACAATGAGCAGTTCTTC.

The V gene is TRBV6-5, the J gene TRBJ2-1; D unclear. Deletions cut 4 bases from V and 2 bases from J, with 12 bases between. CDR1 MNHEY and CDR2 SVGAGI come from the germline V gene. This CDR3 is built from 15 residues. The chain's CDR3 is CASSSPHAPYNEQFF. The CDR3 region has the DNA TGTGCCAGCAGTTCTCCGCACGCCCCCTACAATGAGCAGTTCTTC.

The V call is TRBV6-5, the J call TRBJ2-3, with D perhaps TRBD1 or TRBD2 (5 bases each). V was clipped by 1 base and J by 1 base, with 9 bases between them. This CDR3 has 15 amino acids. Germline V gene lookup returns CDR1 MNHEY and CDR2 SVGAGI. The chain's CDR3 is CASSYLWDGTDTQYF. For the CDR3, the DNA is TGTGCCAGCAGTTACTTATGGGACGGCACAGATACGCAGTATTTT.

The chain links TRBV7-3 to TRBJ2-7; 13 positions agree with TRBD2. V shed 5 bases and J 2 bases; nucleotides not matched to a gene: 3. Germline-derived CDR1 and CDR2 are SGHTA and FQGTGA. This CDR3 contains 15 residues. CDR3 region: CASSALAGGTYEQYF. DNA for the CDR3: TGTGCCAGCAGCGCACTAGCGGGGGGGACCTACGAGCAGTACTTC.

The chain couples TRBV12-3 or TRBV12-4 to TRBJ2-1, with TRBD1 matching 9 bases. The J segment lost 4 bases and the V segment lost 6 bases, leaving 10 bases of the junction unmatched. The CDR3 runs to 16 residues. CDR3 residues: CASSENPQGAYNEQFF. The CDR3 DNA reads TGTGCCAGCAGCGAAAACCCACAGGGGGCGTACAATGAGCAGTTCTTC.

V is TRBV15 and J is TRBJ1-1, with D maybe TRBD1 (6 bases). Trimming pared 5 bases from V and 1 base from J, leaving 17 bases between. Germline-derived CDR1 and CDR2 are LNHNV and YYDKDF (reference sequence). The CDR3 has 16 amino acids. CDR3 nucleotide sequence: TGTGCCACCAGCGGCGCCACAGGGCTTACGAACACTGAAGCTTTCTTT. Amino acids: CATSGATGLTNTEAFF. Drawing the rest from reference TRBV15 and TRBJ1-1, the complete variable domain is DAMVIQNPRYQVTQFGKPVTLSCSQTLNHNVMYWYQQKSSQAPKLLFHYYDKDFNNEADTPDNFQSRRPNTSFCFLDIRSPGLGDTAMYLCATSGATGLTNTEAFFGQGTRLTVV.

The chain recombines TRBV30 with TRBJ1-2; D is perhaps TRBD1 (6 bases). Trimming shortened V by 1 base and J by 4 bases, and 16 bases separated the two germline ends. The CDR3 length is 15 residues. The germline CDR1 and CDR2 sequences are GTSNPN and SVGIG (reference sequence). The CDR3 protein is CAWSALGGQGYGYTF. CDR3 DNA sequence: TGTGCCTGGAGTGCCCTCGGGGGGCAGGGCTATGGCTACACCTTC.

The chain is built from TRBV30 and TRBJ2-7; maybe TRBD2 (5 bases). The CDR3 runs 13 residues. In germline, CDR1 is GTSNPN, CDR2 SVGIG (reference sequence). V was trimmed by 2 bases and J by 7 bases, leaving 15 bases between them. CDR3 in amino acids: CAWSFRGEREQYF. For the CDR3, the DNA is TGTGCCTGGAGTTTCCGTGGCGAGCGGGAGCAGTACTTC.

This clonotype has a single count. The gene calls are TRBV20-1 and TRBJ1-1; possible D gene TRBD1, 5 bases. The V end lost 1 base, the J end lost 10 bases, and 13 bases lay between the germline ends. The CDR3 spans 12 residues. Germline V gene data show CDR1 as DFQATT and CDR2 as SNEGSKA (reference sequence). The CDR3 coding sequence is TGCAGTGCTAGAGGTGGGCAGGGAGGAGCTTTCTTT. This encodes CSARGGQGGAFF.

The chain employs TRBV9 and TRBJ2-7, with D possibly being TRBD1 (6 bases). The CDR3 has 11 residues. Deletions cut 4 bases from V and 9 bases from J, with 11 bases between. Per germline, CDR1 SGDLS and CDR2 YYNGEE. CDR3 sequence reads: CASSLPGAQYF. CDR3 coding DNA: TGTGCCAGCAGCCTGCCAGGGGCGCAGTACTTC.

The V and J genes are TRBV4-1 and TRBJ1-6, with a weak D call TRBD1 (5 bases). The CDR3 loop spans 16 amino acids. Trimming took off 4 bases at V and 7 bases at J, with 17 bases between the two ends. The germline V gene has CDR1 MGHRA and CDR2 YSYEKL. The CDR3 DNA reads as TGCGCCAGCAGCCGACCCGGAGGGGTTGGAAATTCACCCCTCCACTTT. It translates to CASSRPGGVGNSPLHF.

The chain recombines TRBV27 with TRBJ1-2; 9 nucleotides align to TRBD1. This CDR3 region has 15 residues. CDR1 and CDR2 (germline): MNHEY, SMNVEV (reference sequence). V dropped 4 bases and J dropped 2; count of bases not matched to a gene: 5. CDR3 in amino acids: CASSSSGTGNYGYTF. The CDR3 nucleotides are TGTGCCAGCAGTTCCTCCGGGACAGGGAACTATGGCTACACCTTC.

Remarks on this clonotype: The junction shows a germline mismatch at one end, possibly a read error. V usage is TRBV30 and J usage is TRBJ1-4, with D hard to call. Germline V gene lookup returns CDR1 GTSNPN and CDR2 SVGIG (reference sequence). This CDR3 comprises 12 residues. CDR3 sequence reads: CAWSGGIEKLVF. The CDR3 nucleotides read TGTGCCTGGAGTGGTGGAATTGAAAAACTGGTTTTT.

The chain links TRBV29-1 to TRBJ2-3, with D perhaps TRBD1 (5 bases). CDR1 and CDR2 (germline): SQVTM, ANQGSEA. V was pared by 7 bases and J by 0 bases, with 17 bases between. The CDR3 spans 15 residues. The CDR3 loop is CSDTDRSTSTDTQYF. As DNA, the CDR3 is TGCAGCGACACCGACAGATCCACTAGCACAGATACGCAGTATTTT.